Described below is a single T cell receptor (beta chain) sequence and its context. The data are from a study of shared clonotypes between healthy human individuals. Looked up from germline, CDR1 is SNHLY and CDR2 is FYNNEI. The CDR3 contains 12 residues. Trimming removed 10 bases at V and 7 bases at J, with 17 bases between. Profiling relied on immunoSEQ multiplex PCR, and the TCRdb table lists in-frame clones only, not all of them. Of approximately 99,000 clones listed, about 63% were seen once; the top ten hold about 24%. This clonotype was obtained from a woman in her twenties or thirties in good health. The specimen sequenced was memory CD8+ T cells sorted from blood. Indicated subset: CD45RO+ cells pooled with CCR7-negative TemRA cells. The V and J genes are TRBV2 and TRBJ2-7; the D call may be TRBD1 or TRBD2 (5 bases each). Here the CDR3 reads CATGASSWEQYF. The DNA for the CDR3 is TGTGCCACCGGGGCCTCTTCTTGGGAGCAGTACTTC.